This is a list of T cell receptor beta chains from one sample in a study of human T cells and chemical hapten exposure. TCRdb re-called the reads with MiXCR, one entry per CDR3 protein. The sample yields about 120,000 distinct CDR3 sequences, 8% to 9.5% seen once. The specimen sequenced was whole blood. The receptors here all came from a human donor in good health. Some clones in this sample may be carry-over from other donors' samples. CDR3s include the opening cysteine and the closing phenylalanine or tryptophan. D genes are given only for firm matches. Only some rows state a clone size, as once, few, many or a class for expanded clones.

d_call j_call v_call clone_size cdr3_nt cdr3_aa
NA TRBJ1-5 TRBV6-2/TRBV6-3 many TGTGCCAGCAGTTACTCGATCCCCTCATGGAGCAATCAGCCCCAGCATTTT CASSYSIPSWSNQPQHF
NA TRBJ2-1 TRBV7-9 few TGTGCCAGCCGCTTGGGGGGCGGGAACTCCTACAATGAGCAGTTCTTC CASRLGGGNSYNEQFF
NA TRBJ1-5 TRBV6-6 many TGTGCCAGCAGCGGGGGGGCCGGCGGTGGCAATCAGCCCCAGCATTTT CASSGGAGGGNQPQHF
TRBD2 TRBJ2-1 TRBV7-9 NA TGTGCCAGCAACAAACCCGGGACTAGCGACTACAATGAGCAGTTCTTC CASNKPGTSDYNEQFF
NA TRBJ1-6 TRBV2 many TGTGCCAGCAGTGAAGGGACGGAGATCTCACCCCTCCACTTT CASSEGTEISPLHF
NA TRBJ1-1 TRBV14 many TGTGCCAGCAGCCAGGGAGACAGTTACACTGAAGCTTTCTTT CASSQGDSYTEAFF
NA TRBJ2-1 TRBV7-9 NA TGTGCCAGCAGCTTGGACCCTCCCCCCAATGAGCAGTTCTTC CASSLDPPPNEQFF
TRBD1 TRBJ2-1 TRBV7-9 NA TGTGCCAGCAGCTACCGGGACAGGGACTACGCGAGCTCCTACAATGAGCAGTTCTTC CASSYRDRDYASSYNEQFF
NA TRBJ2-1 TRBV10-2 few TGCGCCAGCAGTACGTCCAGCTCCTACAATGAGCAGTTCTTC CASSTSSSYNEQFF
TRBD1 TRBJ1-5 TRBV7-9 many TGTGCCAGCAGCTTAGGAAGTGCGCCGACAGGGGGGCGGTATAGCAATCAGCCCCAGCATTTT CASSLGSAPTGGRYSNQPQHF
NA TRBJ2-3 TRBV6-5 few TGTGCCAGCAGTCTCCTGAGGGGTAGCACAGATACGCAGTATTTT CASSLLRGSTDTQYF
TRBD1 TRBJ1-5 TRBV19 NA TGTGCCAGTACCGCCGGGACAGGGGGCGTTCAGCCCCAGCATTTT CASTAGTGGVQPQHF
NA TRBJ1-1 TRBV6-1 many TGTGCCAGCAGTGGAAACAAACCCGAAGCTTTCTTT CASSGNKPEAFF
NA TRBJ2-7 TRBV12-3/TRBV12-4 few TGTGCCAGCAGGGGGGACCCCGGCTCCTCCGAGCAGTACTTC CASRGDPGSSEQYF
NA TRBJ1-5 TRBV20-1 NA TGCAGTGCTAGATCCCAGACAGATCAGCCCCAGCATTTT CSARSQTDQPQHF
NA TRBJ2-7 TRBV20-1 NA TGCAGTGCTAGAGTTTGGGCAGAGAGATCCTACGAGCAGTACTTC CSARVWAERSYEQYF
TRBD2 TRBJ2-3 TRBV20-1 NA TGCAGTGCTACGGAAACCGGGACTAGCGGAAATACGCAGTATTTT CSATETGTSGNTQYF
NA TRBJ1-1 TRBV7-9 NA TGTGCCAGCAGCTTAGCGAAGACTTGGAGATCTGGATTCGTCGACACTGAAGCTTTCTTT CASSLAKTWRSGFVDTEAFF
NA TRBJ1-1 TRBV12-3/TRBV12-4 many TGTGCCAGCCAACTTTTACTTAACACTGAAGCTTTCTTT CASQLLLNTEAFF
NA TRBJ2-7 TRBV4-1 NA TGCGCCAGCAGCCAAGATTTCCCGAACTACGAGCAGTACTTC CASSQDFPNYEQYF
NA TRBJ1-3 TRBV2 many TGTGCCAGCAGTGCAATTTTCTCTGGAAACACCATATATTTT CASSAIFSGNTIYF
TRBD1 TRBJ2-1 TRBV5-1 few TGCGCCAGCAGCAGACCCGGGACAGGGGCCTACAATGAGCAGTTCTTC CASSRPGTGAYNEQFF
TRBD1 TRBJ2-5 TRBV4-2 few TGTGCCAGCAGCCAAGGAGGGGGACAGGGTAATACACAAGAGACCCAGTACTTC CASSQGGGQGNTQETQYF
NA TRBJ2-1 TRBV21-1 many TGTGCCAGCAGGAGGGACAGGGCCTACAATGAGCAGTTCTTC CASRRDRAYNEQFF
TRBD1 TRBJ2-1 TRBV5-4 few TGTGCCAGCAGTCCCGGGACAGGAAAATTCCATGAGCAGTTCTTC CASSPGTGKFHEQFF
NA TRBJ2-6 TRBV6-2/TRBV6-3 many TGTGCCAGCAGTCCGACCAACTCTGGGGCCAACGTCCTGACTTTC CASSPTNSGANVLTF